This T cell receptor (beta chain) was sequenced during a study of blood T cell repertoires in COVID-19. Trimming removed 2 bases from V and 3 bases from J; junction bases left unmatched: 15. There are 18 residues in the CDR3. The germline V gene has CDR1 MNHEY and CDR2 SVGEGT. The authors' processing: Reference gene primer amplification yielded estimated nucleated cell counts. The data were produced by immunoSEQ multiplex PCR, yet TCRdb's version contains in-frame clones alone and is incomplete. V and J calls plus clone size are reproduced from that table; the DNA served to infer D and trimming. The table shows approximately 120,000 clones, with approximately 83% occurring only once.

Material for sequencing was peripheral blood. The receptor was isolated from a man aged 55 to 70 with acute or convalescent COVID-19. The chain employs TRBV6-2 or TRBV6-3 and TRBJ2-7; 8 positions match TRBD1. This chain's CDR3 is CASSYEIRGQGSLYEQYF. CDR3 DNA: TGTGCCAGCAGTTACGAAATCCGAGGACAGGGCTCGCTCTACGAGCAGTACTTC.